This passage covers 5 T cell receptor beta chains from one sample sequenced in a study of blood T cell repertoires in COVID-19. Method: immunoSEQ multiplex PCR; TCRdb's copy keeps in-frame clones and lacks some. The table shows approximately 280,000 clones, with around 88% occurring only once. Sequences were obtained from peripheral blood. Receptors originate from a man aged 35 to 55 with acute or convalescent COVID-19.

The J gene is TRBJ1-2, the V gene TRBV19; D unresolved. Trimming cost V 3 bases and J 9 bases, with 14 bases left between them. The CDR3 contains 13 residues. The germline CDR1 and CDR2 sequences are LNHDA and SQIVND (reference sequence). CDR3 residues: CASSIREYGSYTF. The CDR3 nucleotides read TGTGCCAGTAGTATTCGTGAGTATGGTAGCTACACCTTC.

V usage is TRBV6-5 and J usage is TRBJ2-2, with 8 bases lining up with TRBD1. V gave up 4 bases and J gave up 4 bases; unmatched junction bases: 5. Germline values: CDR1 MNHEY, CDR2 SVGAGI. The CDR3 runs 15 residues. The CDR3 DNA is TGTGCCAGCAGTTCCGAACAGGGGGGCACCGGGGAGCTGTTTTTT. Protein sequence: CASSSEQGGTGELFF.

This chain uses TRBV27 with TRBJ2-3; D call uncertain. From germline, CDR1 is MNHEY and CDR2 SMNVEV (reference sequence). The CDR3 is 15 residues long. Between the trimmed V and J ends, which lost 5 bases and 4 bases, there was a span of 16 bases. The DNA for the CDR3 is TGTGCCAGCAGTCAGGTCCCAAGAGCCGCAGATACGCAGTATTTT. Translated: CASSQVPRAADTQYF.

This chain links TRBV19 with TRBJ2-3; the D gene is possibly TRBD2 (6 bases). Trimming stripped 1 base from V and 4 bases from J, with 18 bases between. There are 17 residues in the CDR3. Germline V lookup: CDR1 LNHDA, CDR2 SQIVND (reference sequence). CDR3: CASSIVGLSGLADTQYF. The CDR3 coding sequence is TGTGCCAGTAGTATAGTCGGACTTAGCGGCTTGGCAGATACGCAGTATTTT. The full variable domain, its missing parts supplied by reference TRBV19 and TRBJ2-3, is DGGITQSPKYLFRKEGQNVTLSCEQNLNHDAMYWYRQDPGQGLRLIYYSQIVNDFQKGDIAEGYSVSREKKESFPLTVTSAQKNPTAFYLCASSIVGLSGLADTQYFGPGTRLTVL.

The chain joins TRBV10-3 to TRBJ1-1; 7 nucleotides align to TRBD1. Looked up from germline, CDR1 is ENHRY and CDR2 is SYGVKD. The trim removed 6 bases at V and 4 bases at J, leaving 8 bases unmatched. The CDR3 is 14 residues long. The chain's CDR3 is CAISRQGSGTEAFF. As DNA, the CDR3 is TGTGCCATCAGCCGACAGGGAAGTGGCACTGAAGCTTTCTTT.